The 3 T cell receptor beta chains below come from one sample, sequenced in a study of radiation and T cells in renal cell carcinoma. Time point described: blood 4 weeks post-SBRT, at nephrectomy. Regarding treatment: 15 Gy SBRT to primary tumor, nephrectomy 4 weeks later. The method was immunoSEQ multiplex PCR; TCRdb's version includes in-frame clones alone and lacks a portion of them. The profile shows around 170,000 clones, roughly nine tenths of them singletons. Specimen: blood, collected from a patient whose treatment included radiotherapy and nephrectomy. The receptor set was obtained from a woman aged 45-59 years with renal cell carcinoma.

The chain couples TRBV4-3 to TRBJ1-5; 7 bases are shared with TRBD1. CDR1 and CDR2 from the germline V gene are LGHNA and YSLEER. J gave up 1 base and V 5 bases, and 5 bases lay outside the gene matches. This CDR3 spans 15 amino acids. The DNA for the CDR3 is TGCGCCAGCAGCATGGGGACAGAAAGCAATCAGCCCCAGCATTTT. Protein product: CASSMGTESNQPQHF.

The V gene is TRBV30, the J gene TRBJ1-5, with D uncertain. Looked up from germline, CDR1 is GTSNPN and CDR2 is SVGIG (reference sequence). V was clipped by 8 bases and J by 3 bases, with 14 bases between them. This CDR3 is 13 amino acids long. CDR3 protein: CAQSGGINQPQHF. DNA for the CDR3: TGTGCCCAGAGCGGAGGGATCAATCAGCCCCAGCATTTT.

The chain employs TRBV4-1 and TRBJ2-5; 11 bases are a match to TRBD2. With 1 base clipped from V and 2 bases from J, the junction kept 6 bases outside the gene matches. The germline V gene has CDR1 MGHRA and CDR2 YSYEKL. The CDR3 sequence is 17 residues long. The CDR3 DNA reads TGCGCCAGCAGCCAAGGGGAGGTAGCGGGGGGGCAAGAGACCCAGTACTTC. This codes for CASSQGEVAGGQETQYF.